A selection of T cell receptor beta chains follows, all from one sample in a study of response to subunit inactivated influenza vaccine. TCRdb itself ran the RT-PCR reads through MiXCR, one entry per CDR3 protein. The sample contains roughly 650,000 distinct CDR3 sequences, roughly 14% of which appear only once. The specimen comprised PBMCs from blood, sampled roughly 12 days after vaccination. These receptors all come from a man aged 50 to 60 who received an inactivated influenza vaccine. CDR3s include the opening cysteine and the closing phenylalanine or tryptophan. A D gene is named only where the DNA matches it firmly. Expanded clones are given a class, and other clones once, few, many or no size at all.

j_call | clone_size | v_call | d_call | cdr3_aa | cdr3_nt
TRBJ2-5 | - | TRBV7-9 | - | CASSLLIGVKETQYF | TGTGCCAGCAGCCTCCTAATCGGAGTTAAAGAGACCCAGTACTTC
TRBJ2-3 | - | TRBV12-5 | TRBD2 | CASGEAGDTDTQYF | TGTGCTAGTGGTGAAGCGGGGGACACAGATACGCAGTATTTT
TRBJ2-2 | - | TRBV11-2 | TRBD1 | CASSSRQGRTGELFF | TGTGCCAGCAGCTCGAGACAGGGAAGGACCGGGGAGCTGTTTTTT
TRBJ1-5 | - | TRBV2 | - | CASSERGRNQPQHF | TGTGCCAGCAGTGAGCGGGGGAGGAATCAGCCCCAGCATTTT
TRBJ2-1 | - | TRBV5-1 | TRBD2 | CASSLQAGASYNEQFF | TGCGCCAGCAGCCTTCAAGCGGGAGCCTCCTACAATGAGCAGTTCTTC
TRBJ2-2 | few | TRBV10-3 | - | CAISEARVGIRNTGELFF | TGTGCCATCAGTGAGGCCCGGGTTGGAATACGAAACACCGGGGAGCTGTTTTTT
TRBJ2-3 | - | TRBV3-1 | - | CASSQERGRDTQYF | TGTGCCAGCAGCCAGGAAAGGGGCAGAGATACGCAGTATTTT
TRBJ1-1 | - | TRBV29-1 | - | CSVPENDPHRGAFF | TGCAGCGTTCCGGAGAACGACCCTCACCGGGGAGCTTTCTTT
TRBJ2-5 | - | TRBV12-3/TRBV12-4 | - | CASSFSPLRGGETQYF | TGTGCCAGCAGTTTCTCCCCCTTGAGGGGAGGAGAGACCCAGTACTTC
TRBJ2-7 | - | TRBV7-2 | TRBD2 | CASSSQRGVAYEQYF | TGTGCCAGCAGCTCGCAACGGGGGGTGGCCTACGAGCAGTACTTC
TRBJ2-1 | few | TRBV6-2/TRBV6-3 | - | CASSATSGARNEQFF | TGTGCCAGCAGTGCAACTAGTGGGGCGCGTAATGAGCAGTTCTTC
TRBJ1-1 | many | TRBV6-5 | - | CASSYLGNTEAFF | TGTGCCAGCAGTTACCTGGGGAACACTGAAGCTTTCTTT
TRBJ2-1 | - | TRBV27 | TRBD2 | CASSVSGRSHEQFF | TGTGCCAGCAGTGTTAGCGGGAGATCCCATGAGCAGTTCTTC
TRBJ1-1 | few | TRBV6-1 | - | CASSDRFRREMNTEAFF | TGTGCCAGCAGTGACCGTTTTCGTAGGGAGATGAACACTGAAGCTTTCTTT
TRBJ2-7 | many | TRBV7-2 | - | CASSQGRGPYQQYF | TGTGCCAGCAGCCAAGGCAGGGGTCCGTACCAGCAGTACTTC
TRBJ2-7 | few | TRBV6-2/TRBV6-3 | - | CASRAVVFYEQYF | TGTGCCAGCAGGGCAGTTGTCTTCTACGAGCAGTACTTC
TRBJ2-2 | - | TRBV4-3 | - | CASSPGQDPNTGELFF | TGCGCCAGCAGCCCAGGACAAGACCCGAACACCGGGGAGCTGTTTTTT
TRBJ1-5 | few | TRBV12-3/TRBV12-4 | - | CASSLVAGRQPQHF | TGTGCCAGCAGTTTAGTGGCAGGGCGTCAGCCCCAGCATTTT
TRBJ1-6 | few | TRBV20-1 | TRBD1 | CSANRDSYNSPLHF | TGCAGTGCTAACCGGGACAGCTATAATTCACCCCTCCACTTT
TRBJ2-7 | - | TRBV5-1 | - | CASSSGASEQYF | TGCGCCAGCAGCTCGGGGGCTAGCGAGCAGTACTTC
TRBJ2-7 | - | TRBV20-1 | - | CSARSDEQYF | TGCAGTGCTAGGTCAGACGAGCAGTACTTC
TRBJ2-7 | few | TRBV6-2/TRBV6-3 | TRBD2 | CASSRTSGAYEQYF | TGTGCCAGCAGTCGGACTAGCGGAGCCTACGAGCAGTACTTC
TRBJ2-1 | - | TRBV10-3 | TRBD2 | CAIRGLAGDGQFF | TGTGCCATCAGGGGACTAGCGGGAGATGGTCAGTTCTTC
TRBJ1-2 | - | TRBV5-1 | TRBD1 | CASSLGGQVYGYTF | TGCGCCAGCAGCTTGGGCGGACAGGTCTATGGCTACACCTTC
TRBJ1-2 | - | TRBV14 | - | CASTHTEYGYTF | TGTGCCAGCACACATACGGAATATGGCTACACCTTC
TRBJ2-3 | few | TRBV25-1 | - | CASSETGWGTQYF | TGTGCCAGCAGTGAAACAGGTTGGGGTACGCAGTATTTT
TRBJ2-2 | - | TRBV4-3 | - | CDSSQDHGAAGELFF | TGCGACAGCAGCCAAGATCACGGTGCAGCCGGGGAGCTGTTTTTT
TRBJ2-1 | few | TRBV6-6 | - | CASKTDAYNEQFF | TGTGCCAGCAAGACTGATGCGTACAATGAGCAGTTCTTC
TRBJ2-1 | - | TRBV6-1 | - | CASSQPGLSSYNEQFF | TGTGCCAGCAGTCAGCCGGGACTGAGCTCCTACAATGAGCAGTTCTTC
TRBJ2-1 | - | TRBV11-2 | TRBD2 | CASSLVTSGTLSYNEQFF | TGTGCCAGCAGCTTAGTGACTAGCGGAACCCTCTCCTACAATGAGCAGTTCTTC
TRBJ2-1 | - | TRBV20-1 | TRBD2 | CSARDILAGHSYNEQFF | TGCAGTGCTAGAGATATACTAGCGGGCCACTCCTACAATGAGCAGTTCTTC
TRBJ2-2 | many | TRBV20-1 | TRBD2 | CSARGTSRNTGELFF | TGCAGTGCTAGAGGGACTAGCAGAAACACCGGGGAGCTGTTTTTT
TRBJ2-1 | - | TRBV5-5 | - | CARGSGLAGGEQFF | TGTGCCAGGGGCTCCGGGCTAGCTGGGGGGGAGCAGTTCTTC
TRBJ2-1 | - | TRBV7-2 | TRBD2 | CASSPQGLAQYNEQFF | TGTGCCAGCAGCCCACAGGGACTAGCGCAGTACAATGAGCAGTTCTTC
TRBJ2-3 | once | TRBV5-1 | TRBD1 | CASSWGTGNTDTQYF | TGCGCCAGCAGTTGGGGGACAGGGAACACAGATACGCAGTATTTT
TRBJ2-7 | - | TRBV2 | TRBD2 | CASSERLAAFYEQYF | TGTGCCAGCAGTGAAAGACTAGCGGCCTTCTACGAGCAGTACTTC
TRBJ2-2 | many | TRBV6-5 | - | CASSYTRTALRTGELFF | TGTGCCAGCAGTTACACCAGGACTGCTTTACGCACCGGGGAGCTGTTTTTT
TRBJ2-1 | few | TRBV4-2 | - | CASSQGMGTDLYNEQFF | TGTGCCAGCAGCCAAGGTATGGGCACCGATCTTTACAATGAGCAGTTCTTC
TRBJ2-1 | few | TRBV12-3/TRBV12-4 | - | CASSPSWASYNEQFF | TGTGCCAGCAGTCCCTCGTGGGCCTCCTACAATGAGCAGTTCTTC
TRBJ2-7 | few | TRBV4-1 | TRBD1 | CASSHLGTAYEQYF | TGCGCCAGCAGCCACCTAGGGACAGCTTACGAGCAGTACTTC
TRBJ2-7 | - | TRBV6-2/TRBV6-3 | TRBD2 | CASRSLAGGTYEQYF | TGTGCCAGCCGGTCCTTAGCGGGAGGAACCTACGAGCAGTACTTC
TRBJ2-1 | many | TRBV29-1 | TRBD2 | CSVEDRGGESYNEQFF | TGCAGCGTTGAAGATCGGGGGGGGGAATCCTACAATGAGCAGTTCTTC
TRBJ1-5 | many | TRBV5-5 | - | CASSLGSGAGQPQHF | TGTGCCAGCAGCTTGGGGTCAGGGGCCGGGCAGCCCCAGCATTTT
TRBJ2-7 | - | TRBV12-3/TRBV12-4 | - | CASSLSGEVEQYF | TGTGCCAGCAGTTTATCAGGGGAGGTCGAGCAGTACTTC